This TCR beta chain is from a study of cytomegalovirus exposure and HLA in healthy donors. The V gene's germline CDR1 is SGHKS and CDR2 YYEKEE (reference sequence). The CDR3 spans 18 residues. V shed 3 bases and J shed 4 bases, with 20 bases lying between them. Primers included in the PCR were 60 Vbeta and 13 Jbeta primers. Assay used: immunoSEQ multiplex PCR; TCRdb lists only in-frame clones, some missing. The sample yields about 110,000 clones, around 75% seen once. Sequencing used PBMCs. The V call is TRBV5-5, the J call TRBJ2-6, with D possibly matching TRBD1 (5 bases). The TCR comes from a man aged 35 to 55 in good health and CMV-seronegative. The CDR3 region has the DNA TGTGCCAGCAGCTGGGGCCTTGTAGCAGGGTTCGGGGCCAACGTCCTGACTTTC. It translates to CASSWGLVAGFGANVLTF.